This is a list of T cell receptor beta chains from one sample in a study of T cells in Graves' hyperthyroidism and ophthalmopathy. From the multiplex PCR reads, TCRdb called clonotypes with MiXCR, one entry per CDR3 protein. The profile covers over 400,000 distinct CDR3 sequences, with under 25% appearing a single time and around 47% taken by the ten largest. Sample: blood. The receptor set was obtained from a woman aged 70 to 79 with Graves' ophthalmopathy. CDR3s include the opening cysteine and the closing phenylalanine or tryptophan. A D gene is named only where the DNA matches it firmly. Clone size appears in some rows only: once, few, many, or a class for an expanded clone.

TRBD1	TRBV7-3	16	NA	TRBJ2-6	TGTGCCAGCAGCTTAACGACAGGGCACGGGGCCAACGTCCTGACTTTC	CASSLTTGHGANVLTF
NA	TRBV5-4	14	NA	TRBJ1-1	TGTGCCAGCAGCTTGGCCGGGACCTACACTGAAGCTTTCTTT	CASSLAGTYTEAFF
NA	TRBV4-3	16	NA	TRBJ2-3	TGCGCCAGCAGCCAACTCTACTGGCTTAGCACAGATACGCAGTATTTT	CASSQLYWLSTDTQYF
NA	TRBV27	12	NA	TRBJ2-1	TGTGCCAGCAGTTTATATGGGGCAGAGCAGTTCTTC	CASSLYGAEQFF
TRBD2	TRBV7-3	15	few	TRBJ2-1	TGTGCCAGCAGCTTATTAGCGGGGAAATACAATGAGCAGTTCTTC	CASSLLAGKYNEQFF
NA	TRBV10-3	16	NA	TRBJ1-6	TGTGCCATCAGACGGGGAGGGGACTCCTATAATTCACCCCTCCACTTT	CAIRRGGDSYNSPLHF
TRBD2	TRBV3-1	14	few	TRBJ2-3	TGTGCCAGCAGCCAACGCGGGAGAACAGATACGCAGTATTTT	CASSQRGRTDTQYF
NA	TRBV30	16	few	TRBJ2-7	TGTGCCTGGAGCCATCTAACCGGGACAATTAGGGACGAGCAGTACTTC	CAWSHLTGTIRDEQYF
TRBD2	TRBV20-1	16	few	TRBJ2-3	TGCAGTGCACACCCTCTTAGCGGGATGCCGGGTGATACGCAGTATTTT	CSAHPLSGMPGDTQYF
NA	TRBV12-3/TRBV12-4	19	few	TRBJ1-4	TGTGCCAGCATTTTCCCCGCGAAACGGGTATTGGTCCTTAATGAAAAACTGTTTTTT	CASIFPAKRVLVLNEKLFF
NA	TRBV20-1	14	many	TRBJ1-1	TGCAGTGCGAGACGCGGGGGGCCGAACACTGAAGCTTTCTTT	CSARRGGPNTEAFF
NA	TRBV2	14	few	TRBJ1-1	TGTGCCAGCAGAACGACAGGATCTAACACTGAAGCTTTCTTT	CASRTTGSNTEAFF
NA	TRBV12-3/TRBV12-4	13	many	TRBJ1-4	TGTGCCAGCAGTTTACGGCGGAATGAAAAACTGTTTTTT	CASSLRRNEKLFF
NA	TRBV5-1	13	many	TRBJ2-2	TGCGCCAGCAGCTCCGGGAACACCGGGGAGCTGTTTTTT	CASSSGNTGELFF
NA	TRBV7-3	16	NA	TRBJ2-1	TGTGCCAGCAGCTTAATGGCTGGGAGGCCCTACAATGAGCAGTTCTTC	CASSLMAGRPYNEQFF
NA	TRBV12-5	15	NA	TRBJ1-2	TGTGCTAGTGGTTTGGTACCCGGGCAGGCCGATGGCTACACCTTC	CASGLVPGQADGYTF
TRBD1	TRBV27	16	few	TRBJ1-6	TGTGCCAGCAGTTTATCGAGACAGGGGAATAATTCACCCCTCCACTTT	CASSLSRQGNNSPLHF
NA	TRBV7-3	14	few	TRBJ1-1	TGTGCCAGCAGCTCCTTTGTGGGCCAGAGTTGGGCTTTCTTT	CASSSFVGQSWAFF
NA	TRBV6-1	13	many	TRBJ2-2	TGTGCCAGCAGTCCCAGCGGAACCGGGGAGCTGTTTTTT	CASSPSGTGELFF
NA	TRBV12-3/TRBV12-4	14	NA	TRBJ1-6	TGTGCCAGCAGTATCCAGGGTGGTGATTCACCCCTCCACTTT	CASSIQGGDSPLHF
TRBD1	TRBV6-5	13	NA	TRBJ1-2	TGTGCCAGCAGTTACCCGGGACAGGGTGGCTACACCTTC	CASSYPGQGGYTF
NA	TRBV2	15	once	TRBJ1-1	TGTGCCAGCAGTGATCTGGCAGCTGAGAACACTGAAGCTTTCTTT	CASSDLAAENTEAFF
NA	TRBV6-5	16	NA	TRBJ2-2	TGTGCCAGCAGTTACGAGCGGGCCCCGAACACCGGGGAGCTGTTTTTT	CASSYERAPNTGELFF
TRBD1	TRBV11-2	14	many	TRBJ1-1	TGTGCCAGCAGCCCCTCGACAGGGGCCAGGGGGGCTTTCTTT	CASSPSTGARGAFF
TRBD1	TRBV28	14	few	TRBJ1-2	TGTGCCAGCAAGATGGACAGGAACAACTATGGCTACACCTTC	CASKMDRNNYGYTF
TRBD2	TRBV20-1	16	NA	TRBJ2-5	TGCAGTGCTAGAGATCCCTTCCGAGCGGGAGAGGGGACCCAGTACTTC	CSARDPFRAGEGTQYF
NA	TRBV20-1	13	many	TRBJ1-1	TGCAGTGCTATTGGTCCCCGTACGGCTGAAGCTTTCTTT	CSAIGPRTAEAFF
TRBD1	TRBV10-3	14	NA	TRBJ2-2	TGTGCCACCCGGGACAGGCAAAACACCGGGGAGCTGTTTTTT	CATRDRQNTGELFF
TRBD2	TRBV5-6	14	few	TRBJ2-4	TGTGCCAGCAGCTTTAGGGAGGGCAAAAACATTCAGTACTTC	CASSFREGKNIQYF
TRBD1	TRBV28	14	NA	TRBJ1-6	TGTGCCAGCAGATCCGGGACAGGGTTTTCACCCCTCCACTTT	CASRSGTGFSPLHF
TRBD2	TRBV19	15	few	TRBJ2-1	TGTGCCAGTAGTATAGAGAGCGGGAGAAGATTTGAGCAGTTCTTC	CASSIESGRRFEQFF
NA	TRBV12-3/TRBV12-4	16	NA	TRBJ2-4	TGTGCCAGCAGTTTAGAACAGCTCCAAGCCAAAAACATTCAGTACTTC	CASSLEQLQAKNIQYF
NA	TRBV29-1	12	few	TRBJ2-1	TGCAGCGTCCGACTAGTTACCTATGAGCAGTTCTTC	CSVRLVTYEQFF
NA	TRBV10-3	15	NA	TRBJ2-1	TGTGCCATCTCTGTGGCTGGACAAGGAAACAATGAGCAGTTCTTC	CAISVAGQGNNEQFF
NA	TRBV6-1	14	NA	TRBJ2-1	TGTGCCAGCAGGCCTTGGGGGGCGGACAATGAGCAGTTCTTC	CASRPWGADNEQFF
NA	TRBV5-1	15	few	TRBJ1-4	TGCGCCAGCAGCCCCGGCGTGTTAACTAATGAAAAACTGTTTTTT	CASSPGVLTNEKLFF
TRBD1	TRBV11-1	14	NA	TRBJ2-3	TGTGCCAGCAGCCCGGGACAGATCACAGATACGCAGTATTTT	CASSPGQITDTQYF
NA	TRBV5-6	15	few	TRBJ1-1	TGTGCCAGCAGCTGGGACCGGGGGGGGGCCGCTGAAGCTTTCTTT	CASSWDRGGAAEAFF
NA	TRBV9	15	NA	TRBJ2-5	TGTGCCAGCAGCGTAGTAGCGGCAGGCCAAGAGACCCAGTACTTC	CASSVVAAGQETQYF
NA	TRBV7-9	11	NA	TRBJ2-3	TGTGCCAGCGAGGGCCCAGATACGCAGTATTTT	CASEGPDTQYF
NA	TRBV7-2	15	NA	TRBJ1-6	TGTGCCAGCAGCTCGGAAGGACAGTACCTGTCGCCCCTCCACTTT	CASSSEGQYLSPLHF
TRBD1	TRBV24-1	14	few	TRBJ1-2	TGTGCCACCAGTGAAGGGACAGGGTTTGATGGCTACACCTTC	CATSEGTGFDGYTF
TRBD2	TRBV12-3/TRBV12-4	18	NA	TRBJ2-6	TGTGCCAGCAGTGCCGCTAGCGGGAGGGCCTCTGGGGCCAACGTCCTGACTTTC	CASSAASGRASGANVLTF
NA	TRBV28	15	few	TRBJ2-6	TGTGCCAGCAGTTTATGGAGTACTGGGGCCAACGTCCTGACTTTC	CASSLWSTGANVLTF
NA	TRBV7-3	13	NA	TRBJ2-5	TGTGCCAGCAGCTGGGCAGCAGCAGAGACCCAGTACTTC	CASSWAAAETQYF
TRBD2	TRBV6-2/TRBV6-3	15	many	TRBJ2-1	TGTGCCACGAGGACTAGCGGGAGTCGGTACAATGAGCAGTTCTTC	CATRTSGSRYNEQFF
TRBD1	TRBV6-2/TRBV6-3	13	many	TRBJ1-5	TGTGCCAGTGACAGGGCGGGAAATCAGCCCCAGCATTTT	CASDRAGNQPQHF
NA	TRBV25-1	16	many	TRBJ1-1	TGTGCCAGCAGTGAATTAGCAAGAGGAGGGTACACTGAAGCTTTCTTT	CASSELARGGYTEAFF
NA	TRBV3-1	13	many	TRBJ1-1	TGTGCCAGCAGCCAAGTTACAGGGTCTGAAGCTTTCTTT	CASSQVTGSEAFF
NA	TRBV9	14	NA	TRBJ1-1	TGTGCCAGCAGCGTAGGAGTCCGGGACCGGTCTGCTTTCTTT	CASSVGVRDRSAFF
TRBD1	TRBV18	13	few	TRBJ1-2	TGTGCCAGCTCACGCGGACAGGATTATGGCTACACCTTC	CASSRGQDYGYTF